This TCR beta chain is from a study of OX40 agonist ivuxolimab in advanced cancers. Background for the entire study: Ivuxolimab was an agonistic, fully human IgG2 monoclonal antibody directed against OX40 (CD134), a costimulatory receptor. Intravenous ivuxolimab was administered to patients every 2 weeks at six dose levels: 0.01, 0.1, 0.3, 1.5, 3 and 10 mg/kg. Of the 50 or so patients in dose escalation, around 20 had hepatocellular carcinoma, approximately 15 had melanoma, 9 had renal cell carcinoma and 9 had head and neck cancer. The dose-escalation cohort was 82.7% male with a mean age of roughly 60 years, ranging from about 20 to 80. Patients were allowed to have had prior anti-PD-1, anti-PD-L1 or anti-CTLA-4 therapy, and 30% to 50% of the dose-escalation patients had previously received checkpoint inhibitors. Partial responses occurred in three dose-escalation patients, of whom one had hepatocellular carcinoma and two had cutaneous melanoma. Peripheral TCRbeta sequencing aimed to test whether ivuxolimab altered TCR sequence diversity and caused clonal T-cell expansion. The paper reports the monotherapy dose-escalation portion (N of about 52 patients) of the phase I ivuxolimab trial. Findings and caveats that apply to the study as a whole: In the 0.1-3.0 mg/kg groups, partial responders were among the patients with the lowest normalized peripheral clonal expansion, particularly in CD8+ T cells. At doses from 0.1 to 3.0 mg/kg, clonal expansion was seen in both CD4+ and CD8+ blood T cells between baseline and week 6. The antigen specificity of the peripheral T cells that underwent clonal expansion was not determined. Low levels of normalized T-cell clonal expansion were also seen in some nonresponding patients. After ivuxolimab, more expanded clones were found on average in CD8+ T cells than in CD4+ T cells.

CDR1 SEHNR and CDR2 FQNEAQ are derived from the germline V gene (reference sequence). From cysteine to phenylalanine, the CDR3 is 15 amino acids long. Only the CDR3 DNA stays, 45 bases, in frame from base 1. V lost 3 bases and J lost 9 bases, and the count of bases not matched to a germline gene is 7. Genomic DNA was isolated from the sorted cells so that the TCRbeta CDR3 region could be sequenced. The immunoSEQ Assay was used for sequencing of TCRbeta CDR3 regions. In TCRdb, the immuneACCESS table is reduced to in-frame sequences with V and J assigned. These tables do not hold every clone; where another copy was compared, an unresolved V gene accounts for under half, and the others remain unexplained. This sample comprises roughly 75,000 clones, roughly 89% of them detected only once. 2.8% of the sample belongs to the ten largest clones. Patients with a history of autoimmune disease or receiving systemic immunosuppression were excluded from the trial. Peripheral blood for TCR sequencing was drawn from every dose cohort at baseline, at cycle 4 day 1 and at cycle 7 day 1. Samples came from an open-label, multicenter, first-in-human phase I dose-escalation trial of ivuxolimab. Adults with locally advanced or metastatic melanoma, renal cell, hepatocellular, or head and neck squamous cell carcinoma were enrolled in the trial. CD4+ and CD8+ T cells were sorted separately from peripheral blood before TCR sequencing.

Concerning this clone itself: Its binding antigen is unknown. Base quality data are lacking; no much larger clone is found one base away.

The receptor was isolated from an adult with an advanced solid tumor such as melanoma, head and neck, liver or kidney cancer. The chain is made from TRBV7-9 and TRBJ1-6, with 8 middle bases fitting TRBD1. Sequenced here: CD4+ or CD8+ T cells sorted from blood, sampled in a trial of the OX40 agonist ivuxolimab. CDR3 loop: CASSFQGAIGSPLHF. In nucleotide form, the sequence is TGTGCCAGCAGCTTTCAGGGGGCGATCGGTTCACCCCTCCACTTT.